Each of the 10 T cell receptor beta chains below was sequenced from the same sample in a study of cytomegalovirus exposure and HLA in healthy donors. Primers for the PCR totalled 60 Vbeta and 13 Jbeta. Clones were sequenced by immunoSEQ multiplex PCR, and TCRdb holds only the in-frame ones, with some missing. Of about 160,000 clones in the sample, roughly 80% were seen once. Sequencing was performed on PBMCs. The receptors derive from a man aged 50 or older in good health and CMV-seropositive.

This chain links TRBV28 with TRBJ2-7; TRBD2 matches 7 bases. CDR3 length equals 13 residues. The germline V gene encodes CDR1 MDHEN and CDR2 SYDVKM. V lost 8 bases, J lost 2 bases, and 6 bases stayed unmatched. The CDR3 nucleotides read TGTGCCAGCCTCGGGGGGAGGGCCTACGAGCAGTACTTC. Its protein is CASLGGRAYEQYF.

The genes are TRBV10-3 and TRBJ1-2; 7 nucleotides align to TRBD1. The CDR3 has 13 residues. Germline assignment: CDR1 ENHRY and CDR2 SYGVKD. V trimming: 10 bases; J trimming: 10 bases; junction bases outside the gene matches: 15. The CDR3 reads CASGDSWVDYYTF. DNA of the CDR3: TGTGCCAGCGGGGACAGTTGGGTTGACTACTACACCTTC.

This chain connects TRBV11-2 to TRBJ2-4, with 8 bases aligning to TRBD2. The CDR3 is 18 amino acids. V was pared by 2 bases and J by 0 bases, with 9 bases of the junction left unmatched. Germline values: CDR1 SGHAT, CDR2 FQNNGV. The CDR3 reads CASSLTGGASLAKNIQYF. The DNA of the CDR3 is TGTGCCAGCAGCTTAACGGGGGGGGCCAGTCTAGCCAAAAACATTCAGTACTTC. Filled out from reference TRBV11-2 and TRBJ2-4, the complete variable domain reads EAGVAQSPRYKIIEKRQSVAFWCNPISGHATLYWYQQILGQGPKLLIQFQNNGVVDDSQLPKDRFSAERLKGVDSTLKIQPAKLEDSAVYLCASSLTGGASLAKNIQYFGAGTRLSVL.

In this sample, this clone turned up a few times. J is TRBJ1-1 and V is TRBV9, with D possibly TRBD1 on 5 matching bases. Between the trimmed V and J ends, which lost 3 bases and 0 bases, there was a span of 9 bases. The V gene's germline CDR1 is SGDLS and CDR2 YYNGEE. The CDR3 runs 14 residues. The DNA of the CDR3 is TGTGCCAGCAGCGAGGACACTGTGAACACTGAAGCTTTCTTT. This gives the protein CASSEDTVNTEAFF.

The chain employs TRBV11-2 and TRBJ2-3, with TRBD2 as a possible D gene (5 bases). Per the germline V gene, CDR1 is SGHAT and CDR2 is FQNNGV. Deletions cut 1 base from V and 0 bases from J, with 17 bases between. The CDR3 is 18 amino acids. The CDR3: CASSLGHREPTSTDTQYF. The CDR3 nucleotides are TGTGCCAGCAGCTTAGGGCATCGGGAACCCACTAGCACAGATACGCAGTATTTT.

Only one count was recorded for this clone. This chain connects TRBV7-2 to TRBJ2-5, with a possible D match to TRBD2 (6 bases). Germline lookup yields CDR1 SGHTA and CDR2 FQGNSA. Trimming pared 0 bases from V and 4 bases from J, leaving 12 bases between. The CDR3 extends over 15 amino acids. Here the CDR3 reads CASSLAWRGIETQYF. The CDR3 DNA sequence: TGTGCCAGCAGCTTAGCCTGGAGGGGAATAGAGACCCAGTACTTC.

J is TRBJ2-1 and V is TRBV4-3, with D tentatively TRBD2 (7 bases). V lost 0 bases to trimming and J lost 12 bases, with 12 bases between them. The CDR3 runs 13 residues. Per germline, CDR1 LGHNA and CDR2 YSLEER. CDR3 DNA sequence: TGCGCCAGCAGCCAAGAAGGGAGGGGGAGGCAGTTCTTC. Amino acid sequence: CASSQEGRGRQFF.

The chain links TRBV18 to TRBJ1-3; 7 nucleotides line up with TRBD1. The CDR3 loop spans 16 amino acids. Unmatched junction bases numbered 10, after V lost 4 bases and J lost 4 bases. CDR1 is KGHSH and CDR2 is LQKENI in the germline V gene. The CDR3 region is CASSLTGAPSGNTIYF. In nucleotides, the CDR3 is TGTGCCAGCTCACTAACAGGGGCACCTTCCGGAAACACCATATATTTT.

The chain couples TRBV29-1 to TRBJ1-2, with D possibly matching TRBD1 (6 bases). CDR1 is SQVTM and CDR2 is ANQGSEA in the germline V gene. The V gene lost 4 bases and the J gene lost 4 bases, with 13 bases spanning the gap. This CDR3 spans 13 amino acids. The CDR3 is CSVVPQGGYGYTF. In DNA form, the CDR3 reads TGCAGCGTTGTACCACAGGGTGGCTATGGCTACACCTTC. Full variable domain (missing parts from reference TRBV29-1 and TRBJ1-2): SAVISQKPSRDICQRGTSLTIQCQVDSQVTMMFWYRQQPGQSLTLIATANQGSEATYESGFVIDKFPISRPNLTFSTLTVSNMSPEDSSIYLCSVVPQGGYGYTFGSGTRLTVV.

This chain connects TRBV5-1 to TRBJ1-5; perhaps TRBD1 as D (5 bases). Germline V gene data show CDR1 as SGHRS and CDR2 as YFSETQ. V was cut by 0 bases and J by 7 bases, with 14 bases left in between. CDR3 size: 15 residues. CDR3 sequence (DNA): TGCGCCAGCAGCTTGGCCGGGGGTACCCCCCAGCCCCAGCATTTT. It codes for CASSLAGGTPQPQHF.